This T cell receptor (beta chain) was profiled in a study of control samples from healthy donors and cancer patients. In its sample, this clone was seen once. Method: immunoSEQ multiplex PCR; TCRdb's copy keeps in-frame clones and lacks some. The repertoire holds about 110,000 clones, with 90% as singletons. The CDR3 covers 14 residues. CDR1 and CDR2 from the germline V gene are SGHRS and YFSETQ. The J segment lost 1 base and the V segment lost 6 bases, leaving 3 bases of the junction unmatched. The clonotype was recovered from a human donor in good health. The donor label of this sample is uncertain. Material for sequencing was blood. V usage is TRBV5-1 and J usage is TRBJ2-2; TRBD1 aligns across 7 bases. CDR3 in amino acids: CASKAGGNTGELFF. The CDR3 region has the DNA TGCGCCAGCAAAGCAGGGGGGAACACCGGGGAGCTGTTTTTT.